This T cell receptor beta chain comes out of a study of siplizumab effects on memory and regulatory T cells. From germline, CDR1 is KGHSH and CDR2 LQKENI. This CDR3 has 12 residues. V lost 2 bases, J lost 5 bases, and 6 bases lay in between. Each sample yielded about 1.1 x 10^5 assayed TCR templates. Using immunoSEQ multiplex PCR, the repertoire was profiled, and TCRdb retains in-frame clones only, with some absent. The sample shows about 100,000 clones, about nine tenths of them seen only once. The genes are TRBV18 and TRBJ2-5, with D unresolved. Sequenced sample: CD4+ T cells sorted from blood. The TCR was taken from a human donor in good health. CDR3 DNA: TGTGCCAGCTCACCATCGGTGGAGACCCAGTACTTC. Translated, it gives CASSPSVETQYF.